This is a list of T cell receptor beta chains from one sample in a study of spatial heterogeneity in lung cancer. In TCRdb, the 5' RACE reads were re-called with MiXCR into one record per CDR3 protein. Of under 20,000 distinct CDR3 sequences listed, approximately 6.5% are singletons. Sequenced material: lung tumor tissue, taken at surgery. The receptors were gathered from a female donor with early-stage non-small cell lung cancer. CDR3s include the opening cysteine and the closing phenylalanine or tryptophan. The D gene is left open where the match is weak. A row's size may be missing; if present it is once, few, many or a size class.

clone size: many
J gene: TRBJ1-2
V gene: TRBV28
D gene: NA
CDR3 DNA: TGTGCCAGCAGTGCCACAGGGAACGGCGGCTACACCTTC
CDR3 protein: CASSATGNGGYTF

clone size: NA
J gene: TRBJ1-5
V gene: TRBV2
D gene: TRBD1
CDR3 DNA: TGTGCCAGCAGTGCCTCGACAGGGAGCAATCAGCCCCAGCATTTT
CDR3 protein: CASSASTGSNQPQHF

clone size: few
J gene: TRBJ2-2
V gene: TRBV20-1
D gene: NA
CDR3 DNA: TGCAGTGCTAGAGTCCTTTCTCCCGGACCACCAACAGCGAACACCGGGGAGCTGTTTTTT
CDR3 protein: CSARVLSPGPPTANTGELFF

clone size: medium-sized
J gene: TRBJ1-6
V gene: TRBV12-5
D gene: NA
CDR3 DNA: TGTGCTAGTGGTTTGGCAGGGGTAGGCTCACCCCTCCACTTT
CDR3 protein: CASGLAGVGSPLHF

clone size: many
J gene: TRBJ2-3
V gene: TRBV6-2/TRBV6-3
D gene: NA
CDR3 DNA: TGTGCCAGCAGTTACTCGGCGGCAGATACGCAGTATTTT
CDR3 protein: CASSYSAADTQYF

clone size: many
J gene: TRBJ2-3
V gene: TRBV7-3
D gene: NA
CDR3 DNA: TGTGCCAGCAGCTCCTCTAGCTACACAGATACGCAGTATTTT
CDR3 protein: CASSSSSYTDTQYF

clone size: few
J gene: TRBJ2-2
V gene: TRBV20-1
D gene: TRBD2
CDR3 DNA: TGCAGTGCTTACGGGGAGGGGAAGCTGTTTTTT
CDR3 protein: CSAYGEGKLFF

clone size: few
J gene: TRBJ2-1
V gene: TRBV19
D gene: NA
CDR3 DNA: TGTGCCAGTTCGCAGGGGGGTACAGCTGAGCAGTTCTTC
CDR3 protein: CASSQGGTAEQFF

clone size: NA
J gene: TRBJ2-2
V gene: TRBV6-5
D gene: TRBD2
CDR3 DNA: TGTGCCAGCACCCTAGCGGGGGCCGGGGAGCTGTTTTTT
CDR3 protein: CASTLAGAGELFF

clone size: medium-sized
J gene: TRBJ2-1
V gene: TRBV5-1
D gene: NA
CDR3 DNA: TGCGCCAGCAGCTTGGGGCAGGGGGGCAATGAGCAGTTCTTC
CDR3 protein: CASSLGQGGNEQFF

clone size: many
J gene: TRBJ2-7
V gene: TRBV6-1
D gene: NA
CDR3 DNA: TGTGCCAGCGGCGCCGGGAGCTTGACGTACTTC
CDR3 protein: CASGAGSLTYF

clone size: many
J gene: TRBJ2-7
V gene: TRBV20-1
D gene: NA
CDR3 DNA: TGCAGTGCTAGCGTGGCCTACGAGCAGTACTTC
CDR3 protein: CSASVAYEQYF

clone size: many
J gene: TRBJ2-7
V gene: TRBV5-4
D gene: TRBD1
CDR3 DNA: TGTGCCAGCAGCTCACAGGGGGCCGCCATACACGAGCAGTACTTC
CDR3 protein: CASSSQGAAIHEQYF

clone size: NA
J gene: TRBJ2-1
V gene: TRBV27
D gene: NA
CDR3 DNA: TGTGCCAGTGCTTTCGACAGAAGCTCCTACAATGAGCAGTTCTTC
CDR3 protein: CASAFDRSSYNEQFF

clone size: many
J gene: TRBJ2-1
V gene: TRBV2
D gene: NA
CDR3 DNA: TGTGCCAGCAGTGGGGGAGTCGGGCGGGGAAGCTCCTACAATGAGCAGTTCTTC
CDR3 protein: CASSGGVGRGSSYNEQFF

clone size: few
J gene: TRBJ2-7
V gene: TRBV7-2
D gene: NA
CDR3 DNA: TGTGCCAGCGCCGTAGGGCAGGGCTACGAGCAGTACTTC
CDR3 protein: CASAVGQGYEQYF

clone size: NA
J gene: TRBJ1-2
V gene: TRBV5-5
D gene: NA
CDR3 DNA: TGTGCCAGCAGCTCCCCAGGGGAAGCTAACTATGGCTACACCTTC
CDR3 protein: CASSSPGEANYGYTF

clone size: many
J gene: TRBJ2-2
V gene: TRBV19
D gene: TRBD1
CDR3 DNA: TGTGCCAGTAGTCGACAGGGGTTCGCCGGGGAGCTGTTTTTT
CDR3 protein: CASSRQGFAGELFF

clone size: NA
J gene: TRBJ2-2
V gene: TRBV7-8
D gene: TRBD2
CDR3 DNA: TGTGCCAGCACCCCGGGCGGGGGTGCCACCGGGGAGCTGTTTTTT
CDR3 protein: CASTPGGGATGELFF

clone size: few
J gene: TRBJ2-5
V gene: TRBV5-5
D gene: NA
CDR3 DNA: TGTGCCAGCAGCTTGGGAGTGCATTCGGAAGAGACCCAGTACTTC
CDR3 protein: CASSLGVHSEETQYF

clone size: many
J gene: TRBJ2-2
V gene: TRBV29-1
D gene: NA
CDR3 DNA: TGCAGCGTTAGGGACACCCGTGGCGGGGAGCTGTTTTTT
CDR3 protein: CSVRDTRGGELFF

clone size: many
J gene: TRBJ2-2
V gene: TRBV9
D gene: TRBD1
CDR3 DNA: TGTGCCAGCAGCCCCCCCTTGGGACAGGGGATTCTGTTTTTT
CDR3 protein: CASSPPLGQGILFF

clone size: many
J gene: TRBJ2-5
V gene: TRBV7-8
D gene: NA
CDR3 DNA: TGTGCCAGCAGCTTAGGGTCCACCGGGGAGACCCAGTACTTC
CDR3 protein: CASSLGSTGETQYF

clone size: NA
J gene: TRBJ1-5
V gene: TRBV21-1
D gene: NA
CDR3 DNA: TGTGCCAGCGGAACAGGAAAAAGCAATCAGCCCCAGCATTTT
CDR3 protein: CASGTGKSNQPQHF

clone size: many
J gene: TRBJ1-2
V gene: TRBV5-1
D gene: TRBD1
CDR3 DNA: TGCGCCAGCAGCCTTGGGACAGGGGGCGCAGACACCTTC
CDR3 protein: CASSLGTGGADTF

clone size: NA
J gene: TRBJ2-3
V gene: TRBV5-1
D gene: NA
CDR3 DNA: TGCGCCAGCAGCTTGGCATCGGGGGTGGATACGCAGTATTTT
CDR3 protein: CASSLASGVDTQYF

clone size: NA
J gene: TRBJ1-1
V gene: TRBV6-2/TRBV6-3
D gene: NA
CDR3 DNA: TGTGCCAGCAGTTACCCCTATGGGAAAAAGGGCACTGAAGCTTTCTTT
CDR3 protein: CASSYPYGKKGTEAFF

clone size: many
J gene: TRBJ2-7
V gene: TRBV4-3
D gene: NA
CDR3 DNA: TGCGCCAGCAGCCCCTCGGGGGCCTCAGGGGGAGAGCAGTACTTC
CDR3 protein: CASSPSGASGGEQYF

clone size: few
J gene: TRBJ2-1
V gene: TRBV12-3/TRBV12-4
D gene: TRBD2
CDR3 DNA: TGTGCCAGCAGTCGGACTAGCGGGGGAACGAGCTCCTACAATGAGCAGTTCTTC
CDR3 protein: CASSRTSGGTSSYNEQFF

clone size: many
J gene: TRBJ1-4
V gene: TRBV29-1
D gene: NA
CDR3 DNA: TGCAGCGTCGTGCTGGGGGATCAACCTGGAAAACTGTTTTTT
CDR3 protein: CSVVLGDQPGKLFF

clone size: NA
J gene: TRBJ1-4
V gene: TRBV28
D gene: TRBD1
CDR3 DNA: TGTGCCAGCAGCAATCTCCAGGGGGGATCTAATGAAAAACTGTTTTTT
CDR3 protein: CASSNLQGGSNEKLFF

clone size: few
J gene: TRBJ2-5
V gene: TRBV12-3/TRBV12-4
D gene: TRBD1
CDR3 DNA: TGTGCCAGCACCGCGGACAGGGCGAGCGAGACCCAGTACTTC
CDR3 protein: CASTADRASETQYF

clone size: many
J gene: TRBJ1-6
V gene: TRBV3-1
D gene: NA
CDR3 DNA: TGTGCCAGCAGCGAAGATGCAAATTCACCCCTCCACTTT
CDR3 protein: CASSEDANSPLHF

clone size: many
J gene: TRBJ1-5
V gene: TRBV15
D gene: NA
CDR3 DNA: TGTGCCACCAGCATAGTCGGCAATCAGCCCCAGCATTTT
CDR3 protein: CATSIVGNQPQHF

clone size: medium-sized
J gene: TRBJ2-1
V gene: TRBV16
D gene: NA
CDR3 DNA: TGTGCCAGCAGCCCGTCCCCAACCTCGGGGGTGGGTGAGCAGTTCTTC
CDR3 protein: CASSPSPTSGVGEQFF

clone size: NA
J gene: TRBJ2-2
V gene: TRBV24-1
D gene: NA
CDR3 DNA: TGTGCCACCAGTGAGACCAGCCCCACCGGGGAGCTGTTTTTT
CDR3 protein: CATSETSPTGELFF

clone size: many
J gene: TRBJ1-5
V gene: TRBV28
D gene: NA
CDR3 DNA: TGTGCCAGCGGGGGCCCTCAGCCCCAGCATTTT
CDR3 protein: CASGGPQPQHF

clone size: NA
J gene: TRBJ1-1
V gene: TRBV10-3
D gene: NA
CDR3 DNA: TGTGCCATCAAAGGAGGGAACACTGAAGCTTTCTTT
CDR3 protein: CAIKGGNTEAFF

clone size: NA
J gene: TRBJ2-1
V gene: TRBV5-1
D gene: NA
CDR3 DNA: TGCGCCAGCAGCCAGGGACTTCCATCCTACAATGAGCAGTTCTTC
CDR3 protein: CASSQGLPSYNEQFF

clone size: many
J gene: TRBJ2-7
V gene: TRBV20-1
D gene: TRBD2
CDR3 DNA: TGCAGTGCTAGAGATGTCACTAGCGGGGAATCGGGAGAGCAGTACTTC
CDR3 protein: CSARDVTSGESGEQYF